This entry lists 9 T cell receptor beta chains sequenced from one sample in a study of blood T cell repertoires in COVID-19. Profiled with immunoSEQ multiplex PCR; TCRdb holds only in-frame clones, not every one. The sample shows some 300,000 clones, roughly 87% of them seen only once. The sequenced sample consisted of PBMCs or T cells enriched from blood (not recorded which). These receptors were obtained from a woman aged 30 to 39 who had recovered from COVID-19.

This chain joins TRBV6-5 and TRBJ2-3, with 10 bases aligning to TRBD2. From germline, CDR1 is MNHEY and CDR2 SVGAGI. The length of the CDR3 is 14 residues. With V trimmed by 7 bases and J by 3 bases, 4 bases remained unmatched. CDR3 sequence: CASTPGLATDTQYF. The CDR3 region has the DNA TGTGCCAGCACGCCGGGACTAGCGACAGATACGCAGTATTTT.

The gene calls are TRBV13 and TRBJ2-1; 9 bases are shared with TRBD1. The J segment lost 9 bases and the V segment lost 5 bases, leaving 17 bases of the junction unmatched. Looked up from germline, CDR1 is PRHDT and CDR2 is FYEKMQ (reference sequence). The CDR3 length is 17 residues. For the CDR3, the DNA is TGTGCCAGCAGCCAGGGGGGGACAGGGCTGATTCCGGGTGAGCAGTTCTTC. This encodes CASSQGGTGLIPGEQFF.

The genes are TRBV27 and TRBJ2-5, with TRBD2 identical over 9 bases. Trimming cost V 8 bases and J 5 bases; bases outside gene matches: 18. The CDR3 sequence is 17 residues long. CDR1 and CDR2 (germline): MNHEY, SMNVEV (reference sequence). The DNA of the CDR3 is TGTGCCAGCTCCGCCCTGGCGACTAGCGGCCTTGGGGAGACCCAGTACTTC. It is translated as CASSALATSGLGETQYF.

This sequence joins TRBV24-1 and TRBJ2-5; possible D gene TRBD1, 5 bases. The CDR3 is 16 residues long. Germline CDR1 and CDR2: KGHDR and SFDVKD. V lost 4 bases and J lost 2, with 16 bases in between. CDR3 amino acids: CATSDPRQGNQETQYF. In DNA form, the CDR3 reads TGTGCCACCAGTGACCCCCGCCAGGGCAATCAAGAGACCCAGTACTTC.

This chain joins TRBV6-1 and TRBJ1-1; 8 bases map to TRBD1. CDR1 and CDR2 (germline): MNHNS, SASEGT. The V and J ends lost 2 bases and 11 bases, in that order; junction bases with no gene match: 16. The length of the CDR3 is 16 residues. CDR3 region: CASSERSGGSRGDAFF. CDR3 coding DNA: TGTGCCAGCAGTGAACGTTCAGGGGGCTCGAGGGGAGATGCTTTCTTT.

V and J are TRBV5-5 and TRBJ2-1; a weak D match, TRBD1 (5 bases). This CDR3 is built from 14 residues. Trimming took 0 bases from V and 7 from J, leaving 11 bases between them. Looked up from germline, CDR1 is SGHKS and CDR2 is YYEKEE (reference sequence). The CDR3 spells CASSLEGARNEQFF. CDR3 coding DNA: TGTGCCAGCAGCTTGGAAGGGGCAAGGAATGAGCAGTTCTTC.

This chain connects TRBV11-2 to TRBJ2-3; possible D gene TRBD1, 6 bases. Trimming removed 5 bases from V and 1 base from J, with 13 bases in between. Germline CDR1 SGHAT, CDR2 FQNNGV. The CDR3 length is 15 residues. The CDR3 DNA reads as TGTGCCAGCAGCCCCCAGGGGCATCGCACAGATACGCAGTATTTT. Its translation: CASSPQGHRTDTQYF.

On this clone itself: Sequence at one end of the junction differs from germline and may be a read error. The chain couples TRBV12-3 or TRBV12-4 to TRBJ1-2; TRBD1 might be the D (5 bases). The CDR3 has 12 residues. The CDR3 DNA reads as TGTGCCAGCAGTTCCGACACGGGGACTTCGCTATTC. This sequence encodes CASSSDTGTSLF.

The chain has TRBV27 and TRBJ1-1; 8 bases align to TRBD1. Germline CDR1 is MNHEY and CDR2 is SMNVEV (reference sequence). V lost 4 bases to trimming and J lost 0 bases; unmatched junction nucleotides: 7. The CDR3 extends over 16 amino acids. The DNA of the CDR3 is TGTGCCAGCAGTTCCTGGACAGGGCAGATGAACACTGAAGCTTTCTTT. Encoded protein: CASSSWTGQMNTEAFF.